This passage covers 20 T cell receptor delta chains from one sample sequenced in a study of γδ T cells in repeated Plasmodium falciparum infection. TCRdb redid clone calling on the multiplex PCR reads using CATT. The data show 85,000 to 95,000 delta-chain clones, more than 1.4% seen once. Gammadelta T cells were flow-sorted from PBMC into Vgamma9/Vdelta2+ and Vdelta2-negative populations for bulk analysis. Sequencing was done on a sample of gamma-delta T cells from blood. The receptors shown here come from a pool of human donors (malaria-infected and uninfected, not separated).

Concerning this clone itself: This probably arose from a read error, given a far larger clone one base away. Other nucleotide sequences from this sample produce the same CDR3. This chain connects TRDV1 to TRDJ2; 8 bases match TRDD3. TCRdb supplies no J gene; here it was assigned by aligning the nucleotide sequence to germline. The length of the CDR3 is 20 residues. V lost 0 bases and J lost 2; bases outside the gene matches: 14. Germline values: CDR1 TSWWSYY, CDR2 QGS. CDR3 DNA sequence: TGTGCTCTTGGGGAACTAGCCCTGCTAGGTGGGGGATGGTTGACAGCACAACTCTTCTTT. Residues: CALGELALLGGGWLTAQLFF.

As to this clone: Since a far larger clone is one base different, this is likely a read error. The same CDR3 arises from other DNA sequences in this sample as well. The chain links TRDV2 to TRDJ3, with 9 positions matching TRDD3. TCRdb does not report a J gene; here it was assigned by matching the DNA to germline references. The V segment lost 3 bases and the J segment 3 bases; nucleotides outside the gene matches: 2. The germline gives CDR1 GEAIGNYY, CDR2 EKD. The CDR3 is 16 amino acids. The CDR3: CACDVLGDWDTRQMFF. The CDR3 nucleotides are TGTGCCTGTGACGTACTGGGGGACTGGGACACCCGACAGATGTTTTTC.

This clone was observed a few times. The protein held in TCRdb is that of a much larger clone and does not match this DNA's translation at residue 24, likely because of a read error; the protein shown is translated from the DNA. V usage is TRDV1 and J usage is TRDJ1, with 13 bases that match TRDD3. TCRdb records no J gene; here it was assigned by comparing the DNA to germline. The germline V gene encodes CDR1 TSWWSYY and CDR2 QGS. The CDR3 runs 27 residues. The CDR3 region is CALGEILRLGDTRIYGGLAVYTDELIF. As DNA, the CDR3 is TGTGCTCTTGGGGAGATATTACGACTGGGGGATACGCGTATATACGGTGGTTTAGCGGTGTACACCGATGAACTCATCTTT.

As concerns this clone: TCRdb's listed protein matches a much larger clone and diverges from this DNA's translation at residue 15, likely through a read error; the protein shown comes from the DNA. The V call is TRDV2, the J call TRDJ1; TRDD3 matches 8 bases. The CDR3 runs 18 residues. From germline, CDR1 is GEAIGNYY and CDR2 EKD. J gave up 10 bases and V 0 bases, and 21 bases lay outside the gene matches. This CDR3 reads CACDTVSGGRTLSNRLIF. The CDR3, as DNA: TGTGCCTGTGACACCGTTTCTGGGGGAAGAACGCTATCAAATAGACTCATCTTT.

This clone was seen repeatedly, ten times or more. The J gene is TRDJ1, the V gene TRDV1; 9 bases line up with TRDD3. J was trimmed by 0 bases and V by 2 bases; bases with no gene match: 16. The germline gives CDR1 TSWWSYY, CDR2 QGS. The CDR3 totals 20 residues. The CDR3 DNA is TGTGCTCTTGGGGAATCCGGGGTGTGGGGGATAGAGAAGGACACCGATAAACTCATCTTT. Residues: CALGESGVWGIEKDTDKLIF.

In this sample, this clone turned up many times. J is TRDJ1 and V is TRDV1; 8 bases align to TRDD2. With 4 bases clipped from V and 10 bases from J, the junction kept 23 bases outside the gene matches. Germline lookup yields CDR1 TSWWSYY and CDR2 QGS. This CDR3 comprises 18 residues. The CDR3 nucleotides are TGTGCTCTTGGGGTCCTTCCTAAATTAGAGCTGGGAACGGGCGGACTCATCTTT. It encodes CALGVLPKLELGTGGLIF.

This clone was counted at least ten times. At residue 8, the DNA translation does not agree with TCRdb's protein; the protein displayed here is the one encoded by the DNA. The genes are TRDV2 and TRDJ1; D uncertain. The germline V gene has CDR1 GEAIGNYY and CDR2 EKD. V dropped 3 bases and J dropped 0 bases, with 19 bases sitting between them. This CDR3 is 17 amino acids long. The CDR3 DNA reads TGTGCCTGTGACGGACTTACTGAGGGACTCTACACCGATAAACTCATCTTT. Its translation is CACDGLTEGLYTDKLIF.

In the case of this clone: The protein recorded in TCRdb matches a much larger clone and deviates from this DNA's translation at residue 10, suggesting a read error; the protein here is obtained by translating the DNA. The chain has TRDV1 and TRDJ1, with 9 positions matching TRDD2. There are 19 residues in the CDR3. Germline values: CDR1 TSWWSYY, CDR2 QGS. Trimming at V came to 6 bases and at J to 3 bases, leaving 20 bases not matched to a gene. The CDR3 sequence: CALGKVPSYSYWVPDKLIF. In DNA, the CDR3 is TGTGCTCTTGGAAAAGTGCCTTCCTACTCGTACTGGGTGCCCGATAAACTCATCTTT.

Remarks on this clone: Since a far larger clone is one base different, this is likely a read error. This chain uses TRDV1 with TRDJ1; 9 positions match TRDD3. The J gene comes from matching the DNA to germline here; TCRdb lacks it. V lost 4 bases, J lost 0 bases, and 63 bases stayed unmatched. This CDR3 comprises 35 residues. CDR1 TSWWSYY and CDR2 QGS come from the germline V gene. The CDR3 loop reads CALGGLAEFLRKLLGDDHYPFGPDFFRLYTDKLIF. The CDR3 coding sequence is TGTGCTCTTGGGGGACTGGCCGAATTTCTTAGGAAGTTACTGGGGGACGACCACTACCCTTTCGGACCAGATTTCTTTCGACTTTACACCGATAAACTCATCTTT.

This rearrangement joins TRDV2 to TRDJ3; 7 positions agree with TRDD3. As TCRdb names no J gene, one was assigned here on the basis of a DNA match to germline. Germline V gene sequence: CDR1 GEAIGNYY, CDR2 EKD. V was clipped by 1 base and J by 1 base; unmatched bases: 12. The CDR3 consists of 20 residues. CDR3 sequence (DNA): TGTGCCTGTGACACGAATGTACTGGGGCAGAGGTCCTGGGACACCCGACAGATGTTTTTC. It specifies CACDTNVLGQRSWDTRQMFF.

This clone has only a few counts. TCRdb has a much larger clone's protein, which differs at residue 10 from the translation of this DNA, likely because of a read error; what is shown is the protein translated from the DNA. V gene TRDV2 combines with J gene TRDJ1, with 7 bases aligning to TRDD3. TCRdb carries no J gene annotation; the J gene was assigned here by matching the DNA with germline. CDR1 is GEAIGNYY and CDR2 is EKD in the germline V gene. Trimming took 0 bases from V and 2 from J; bases not matched to a gene: 20. The CDR3 extends over 20 amino acids. Here the CDR3 reads CACDTVFLGGTQIHTDKLIF. The CDR3 DNA follows: TGTGCCTGTGACACCGTGTTCCTGGGGGGTACGCAGATTCATACCGATAAACTCATCTTT.

As regards this clone: The protein in TCRdb stems from a much larger clone and differs at residue 11 from this DNA's translation, likely a read error; here the protein is translated from the DNA. The chain joins TRDV2 to TRDJ2; 7 nucleotides line up with TRDD3. TCRdb gives no J gene; it was assigned here by matching the DNA to germline. Germline V lookup: CDR1 GEAIGNYY, CDR2 EKD. The CDR3 extends over 18 amino acids. Losses at the gene ends were 0 bases for V and 6 bases for J; bases not matched to a gene: 15. This chain's CDR3 is CACDTGDYLGATPAQLFF. CDR3 DNA: TGTGCCTGTGACACCGGGGACTACCTGGGGGCCACACCAGCACAACTCTTCTTT.

Of note for this clone: A far larger clone is one base from this, pointing to a likely read error. This sample also contains other DNA sequences that code for the same CDR3. The chain carries TRDV1 and TRDJ1; perhaps TRDD2 as D (5 bases). The V end lost 0 bases, the J end lost 3 bases, and 11 bases lay between the germline ends. The germline gives CDR1 TSWWSYY, CDR2 QGS. The CDR3 runs 15 residues. CDR3: CALGELPFCPDKLIF. CDR3 in DNA: TGTGCTCTTGGGGAACTACCCTTCTGTCCCGATAAACTCATCTTT.

This clone has a handful of counts. One junction end does not reproduce the germline sequence, and a read error may be involved. Distinct nucleotide sequences in the sample also encode this CDR3. The chain uses TRDV1 and TRDJ1, with 7 nucleotides matching TRDD3. The CDR3 is 21 residues long. Per germline, CDR1 TSWWSYY and CDR2 QGS. In DNA, the CDR3 is TGCGCTCTTGGGGGGCCCTCCCCCCCCCTGCGCCCCCCGGGGGATACCGATAAACTCATCTTT. This translates into CALGGPSPPLRPPGDTDKLIF.

This clone has ten or more counts. This likely came from a read error, as a far larger clone is one base away. This sample also contains other DNA sequences that code for the same CDR3. V gene TRDV1 combines with J gene TRDJ1; 12 nucleotides agree with TRDD3. The V segment lost 1 base and the J segment 8 bases; nucleotides outside the gene matches: 14. The CDR3 has 18 amino acids. CDR1 TSWWSYY and CDR2 QGS come from the germline V gene. The CDR3 DNA reads as TGTGCTCTTGGGGAACCCCATTACTGGGGGATACAAAGGGAGAAACTCATCTTT. It encodes CALGEPHYWGIQREKLIF.

This clone was seen ten or more times. This DNA's translation differs at residue 3 from TCRdb's protein, which comes from a much larger clone; a read error is likely, and the protein shown is translated from the DNA. The chain links TRDV2 to TRDJ2; 11 nucleotides match TRDD3. The J gene was missing in TCRdb and was found by matching the end of the DNA to germline. Germline V gene lookup returns CDR1 GEAIGNYY and CDR2 EKD. The CDR3 contains 19 residues. The CDR3 DNA reads TGTGCCCGTGACACTTTAGACTGGGGGATAACCAATTTGACAGCACAACTCTTCTTT. It yields the protein CARDTLDWGITNLTAQLFF.

This clone has a handful of counts. This is likely an artifact of a read error, given a far larger clone one base away. At the DNA level, this CDR3 is encoded by other sequences in the same sample as well. V is TRDV1 and J is TRDJ1; perhaps TRDD3 as D (5 bases). The J gene was missing in TCRdb and was found by matching the end of the DNA to germline. Germline CDR1 TSWWSYY, CDR2 QGS. The CDR3 consists of 19 residues. The CDR3 DNA sequence: TGTGCTCTCGGGGAACTAGAGTCGTCCCGGTCCTTTATTACCGATAAACTCATCTTT. Translated: CALGELESSRSFITDKLIF.

Remarks on this clone: TCRdb's protein for this DNA is that of a much larger clone and differs from the translation at residue 10, likely a read error; the protein shown is the DNA translation. This sequence joins TRDV2 and TRDJ1; 7 positions match TRDD3. Since TCRdb gives no J gene, matching the DNA to germline was used here to assign it. This CDR3 has 16 residues. Germline loops: CDR1 GEAIGNYY, CDR2 EKD. The trim removed 3 bases at V and 0 bases at J, leaving 9 bases unmatched. The CDR3 DNA follows: TGTGCCTGTGACTACGCTGGGGGCTATCACACCGATAAACTCATCTTT. Encoded protein: CACDYAGGYHTDKLIF.

This clone came up a few times. The protein in TCRdb stems from a much larger clone and differs at residue 10 from this DNA's translation, likely a read error; here the protein is translated from the DNA. The V gene is TRDV2, the J gene TRDJ1; 9 bases are a match to TRDD3. Germline loops: CDR1 GEAIGNYY, CDR2 EKD. The CDR3 is 18 residues long. V lost 0 bases and J lost 0; bases outside the gene matches: 10. CDR3 residues: CACDTGTSGGSYTDKLIF. DNA of the CDR3: TGTGCCTGTGACACCGGGACGTCTGGGGGATCGTACACCGATAAACTCATCTTT.

For this clone: One base separates it from a far larger clone, so it is likely a read error. This specimen includes other DNA sequences encoding the same CDR3. The rearrangement uses TRDV2 and TRDJ3, with TRDD3 as a possible D gene (5 bases). TCRdb is silent on the J gene; assignment here came from matching the DNA to germline. Germline assignment: CDR1 GEAIGNYY and CDR2 EKD. This CDR3 contains 19 residues. The CDR3 bases are TGTGCCTGTGACACGGGTGGGCCCCTTAGCTCCTGGGACACCCGGCAGATGTTTTTC. Protein product: CACDTGGPLSSWDTRQMFF.